This T cell receptor beta chain was identified in a study of blood T cell repertoires in COVID-19. The V segment lost 4 bases and the J segment 7 bases; nucleotides outside the gene matches: 7. Germline V lookup: CDR1 SGHTA, CDR2 FQGNSA. CDR3 length: 16 residues. Authors' data handling: The authors estimated nucleated cell counts from reference gene primer amplification. Measured with immunoSEQ multiplex PCR; TCRdb has only the in-frame clones, and not every one. The V and J calls and clone size come from that table; D and trimming were worked out from the DNA. The repertoire holds around 190,000 clones, 70% to 80% seen once, with around 7.9% in the top ten.

This chain links TRBV7-2 with TRBJ2-2; 12 bases match TRBD1. This TCR was recovered from a woman in her 50s with active or convalescent COVID-19. Sequencing was done on a sample of peripheral blood. DNA for the CDR3: TGTGCCAGCAGCTCCCGGGACAGGGGGCAGGTCGGGGAGCTGTTTTTT. This encodes CASSSRDRGQVGELFF.